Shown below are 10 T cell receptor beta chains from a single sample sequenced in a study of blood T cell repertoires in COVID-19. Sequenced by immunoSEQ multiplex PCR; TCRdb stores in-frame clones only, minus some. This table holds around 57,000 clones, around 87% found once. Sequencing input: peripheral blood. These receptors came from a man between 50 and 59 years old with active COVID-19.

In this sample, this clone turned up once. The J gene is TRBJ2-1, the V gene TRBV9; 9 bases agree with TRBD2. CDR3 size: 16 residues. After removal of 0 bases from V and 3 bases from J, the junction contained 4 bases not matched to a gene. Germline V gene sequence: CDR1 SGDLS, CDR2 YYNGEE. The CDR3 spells CASSVDLAGSYNEQFF. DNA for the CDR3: TGTGCCAGCAGCGTAGATCTAGCGGGGAGCTACAATGAGCAGTTCTTC.

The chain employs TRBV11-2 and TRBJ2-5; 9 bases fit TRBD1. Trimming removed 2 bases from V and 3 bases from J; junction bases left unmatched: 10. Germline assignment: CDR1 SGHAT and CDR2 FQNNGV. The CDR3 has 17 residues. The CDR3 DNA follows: TGTGCCAGCAGCTTAATGGTGGACAGGGGACGAAAAGAGACCCAGTACTTC. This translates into CASSLMVDRGRKETQYF.

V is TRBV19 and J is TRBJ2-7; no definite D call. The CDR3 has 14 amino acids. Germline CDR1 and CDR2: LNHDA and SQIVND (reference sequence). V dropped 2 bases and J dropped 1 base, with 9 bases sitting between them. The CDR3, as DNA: TGTGCCAGTAGTATAAATGCAGAATCCTACGAGCAGTACTTC. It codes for CASSINAESYEQYF.

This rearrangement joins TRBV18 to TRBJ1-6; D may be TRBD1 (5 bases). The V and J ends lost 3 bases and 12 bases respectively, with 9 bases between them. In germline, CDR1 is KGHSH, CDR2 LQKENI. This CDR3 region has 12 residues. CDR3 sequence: CASSPQGLPLHF. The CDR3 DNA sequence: TGTGCCAGCTCACCCCAGGGATTACCCCTCCACTTT.

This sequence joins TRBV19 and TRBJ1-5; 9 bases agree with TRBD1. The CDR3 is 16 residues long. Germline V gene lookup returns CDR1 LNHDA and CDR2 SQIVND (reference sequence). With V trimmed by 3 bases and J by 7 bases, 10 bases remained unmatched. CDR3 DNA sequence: TGTGCCAGTAGTATTATGGGGGGACAGGGCCCGCAGCCCCAGCATTTT. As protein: CASSIMGGQGPQPQHF.

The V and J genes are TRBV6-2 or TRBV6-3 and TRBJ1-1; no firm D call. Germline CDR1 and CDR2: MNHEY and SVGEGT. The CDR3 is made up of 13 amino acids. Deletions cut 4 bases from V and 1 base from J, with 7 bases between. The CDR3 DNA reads TGTGCCAGCAGTTTTAATTCGAACACTGAAGCTTTCTTT. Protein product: CASSFNSNTEAFF.

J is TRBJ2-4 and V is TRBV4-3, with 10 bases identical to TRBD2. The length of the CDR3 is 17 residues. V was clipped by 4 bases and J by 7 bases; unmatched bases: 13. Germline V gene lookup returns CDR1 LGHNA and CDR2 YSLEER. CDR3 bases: TGCGCCAGCAGCCGTGGGAATAGCGGGGGGCCGGGGAACATTCAGTACTTC. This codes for CASSRGNSGGPGNIQYF.

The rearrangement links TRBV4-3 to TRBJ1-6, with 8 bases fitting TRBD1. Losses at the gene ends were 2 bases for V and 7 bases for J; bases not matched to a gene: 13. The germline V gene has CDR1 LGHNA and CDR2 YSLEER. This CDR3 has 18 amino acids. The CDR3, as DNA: TGCGCCAGCAGCCAACTAGGACAGGGTAGCGGGAGCAATTCACCCCTCCACTTT. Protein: CASSQLGQGSGSNSPLHF.

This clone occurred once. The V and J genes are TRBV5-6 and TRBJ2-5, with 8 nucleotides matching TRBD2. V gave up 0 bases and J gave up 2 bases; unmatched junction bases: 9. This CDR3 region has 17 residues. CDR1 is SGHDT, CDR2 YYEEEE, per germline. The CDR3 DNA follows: TGTGCCAGCAGCTTGGGAGGCGGGGGGCTCACACAAGAGACCCAGTACTTC. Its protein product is CASSLGGGGLTQETQYF.

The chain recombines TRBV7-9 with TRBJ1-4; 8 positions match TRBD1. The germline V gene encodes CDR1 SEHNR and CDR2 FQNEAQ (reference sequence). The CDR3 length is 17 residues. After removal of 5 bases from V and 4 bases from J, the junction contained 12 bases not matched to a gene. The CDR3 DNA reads TGTGCCAGCAGCCCGAGGGAGACGGGACAGGTTAATGAAAAACTGTTTTTT. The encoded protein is CASSPRETGQVNEKLFF.